What follows are 18 T cell receptor beta chains derived from one specimen sequenced in a study of T cells in localized non-small cell lung cancer. Clones were sequenced by immunoSEQ multiplex PCR, and TCRdb holds only the in-frame ones, with some missing. Here the sample spans some 37,000 clones, roughly 86% being singletons. The specimen was peripheral blood, collected before any cancer treatment. These receptors all come from a man aged 18 to 50 with stage I lung adenocarcinoma.

This CDR3 reads CASSSLVEGYTF. The CDR3, as DNA: TGCGCCAGCAGCTCTTTGGTTGAGGGCTACACCTTC. The chain recombines TRBV5-1 with TRBJ1-2, with D unclear. This CDR3 spans 12 amino acids. Germline CDR1 and CDR2: SGHRS and YFSETQ. Trimming took off 3 bases at V and 8 bases at J, with 11 bases between the two ends.

This clone was observed once. The chain carries TRBV5-1 and TRBJ1-4, with TRBD1 matching over 9 bases. J was trimmed by 6 bases and V by 4 bases; bases with no gene match: 7. This CDR3 is 15 amino acids long. Germline CDR1 reads SGHRS; CDR2 reads YFSETQ. The CDR3 is CASSLGQGRDEKLFF. In nucleotides, the CDR3 is TGCGCCAGCAGCCTAGGACAGGGGCGCGATGAAAAACTGTTTTTT.

The gene calls are TRBV15 and TRBJ2-5; 14 positions agree with TRBD2. This CDR3 has 15 amino acids. Germline trimming cut 2 bases from V and 9 bases from J; bases unmatched to any gene: 5. CDR1 LNHNV and CDR2 YYDKDF come from the germline V gene (reference sequence). CDR3 sequence: CATSRLRGLAGAQYF. Here the CDR3 DNA reads TGTGCCACCAGCAGATTGAGGGGACTAGCGGGGGCCCAGTACTTC.

The chain joins TRBV4-1 to TRBJ1-3; no clear D. V was cut by 3 bases and J by 0 bases, with 12 bases left in between. The CDR3 consists of 16 residues. The germline CDR1 and CDR2 sequences are MGHRA and YSYEKL. CDR3 sequence reads: CASSHNSIGSGNTIYF. DNA of the CDR3: TGCGCCAGCAGCCACAATTCTATAGGCTCTGGAAACACCATATATTTT.

V is TRBV5-1 and J is TRBJ1-2; the match to TRBD1 covers 8 bases. V lost 4 bases and J lost 8; bases outside the gene matches: 16. The CDR3 covers 16 residues. Germline CDR1 and CDR2: SGHRS and YFSETQ. The CDR3 DNA reads TGCGCCAGCAGCCCCCGGACCGATGACAGGGGCGGCGGCTACACCTTC. Translating gives CASSPRTDDRGGGYTF.

The gene calls are TRBV7-9 and TRBJ2-7; the D gene is possibly TRBD2 (5 bases). The germline gives CDR1 SEHNR, CDR2 FQNEAQ (reference sequence). V lost 0 bases, J lost 5 bases, and 17 bases lay in between. The CDR3 contains 16 residues. This CDR3 reads CASSLASEGRPHEQYF. The DNA for the CDR3 is TGTGCCAGCAGCTTAGCTTCCGAGGGCCGTCCCCACGAGCAGTACTTC.

The J gene is TRBJ2-5, the V gene TRBV9, with D hard to call. Trimming removed 0 bases at V and 0 bases at J, with 6 bases between. CDR1 and CDR2 from the germline V gene are SGDLS and YYNGEE. CDR3 length: 14 residues. The CDR3 is CASSVGPDQETQYF. CDR3 bases: TGTGCCAGCAGCGTAGGACCCGACCAAGAGACCCAGTACTTC.

This chain joins TRBV5-6 and TRBJ1-2; D gene ambiguous. Germline lookup yields CDR1 SGHDT and CDR2 YYEEEE. Between the trimmed V and J ends, which lost 4 bases and 4 bases, there was a span of 14 bases. The CDR3 loop spans 14 amino acids. The CDR3 reads CASSPGLDFYGYTF. Written as DNA, the CDR3 is TGTGCCAGCAGCCCCGGGCTCGATTTCTATGGCTACACCTTC. Filled out from reference TRBV5-6 and TRBJ1-2, the complete variable domain reads DAGVTQSPTHLIKTRGQQVTLRCSPKSGHDTVSWYQQALGQGPQFIFQYYEEEERQRGNFPDRFSGHQFPNYSSELNVNALLLGDSALYLCASSPGLDFYGYTFGSGTRLTVV.

V gene TRBV2 combines with J gene TRBJ1-2; D gene unclear. The CDR3 length is 14 residues. The germline V gene encodes CDR1 SNHLY and CDR2 FYNNEI. V was cut by 4 bases and J by 5 bases, with 14 bases left in between. This chain's CDR3 is CASSGVTEGYGYTF. As DNA, the CDR3 is TGTGCCAGCAGTGGGGTGACGGAGGGATATGGCTACACCTTC.

This clone was seen only a few times. The chain joins TRBV5-6 to TRBJ1-2, with D unclear. The germline V and J ends were trimmed by 7 bases and 6 bases, with 13 bases remaining between them. Germline values: CDR1 SGHDT, CDR2 YYEEEE. The CDR3 consists of 12 residues. The CDR3 nucleotides read TGTGCCAGCCGTTACGGGCCAAATGGCTACACCTTC. The encoded protein is CASRYGPNGYTF.

This clone has more than one count but fewer than ten. This chain links TRBV4-2 with TRBJ2-5; D could derive from TRBD1 or TRBD2 (7 bases each). The CDR3 is 14 amino acids. The germline gives CDR1 LGHNA, CDR2 YNFKEQ. V was shortened by 4 bases and J by 4 bases, with 13 bases between the two germline ends. The CDR3, as DNA: TGTGCCAGCAGCCTGGTCAGGGGGGGAGAGACCCAGTACTTC. Residues: CASSLVRGGETQYF.

This clone has more than one count but fewer than ten. The V gene is TRBV2, the J gene TRBJ1-3; no clear D gene. Trimming removed 6 bases from V and 0 bases from J, with 0 bases in between. This CDR3 region has 11 residues. Looked up from germline, CDR1 is SNHLY and CDR2 is FYNNEI. The CDR3 sequence is CASSSGNTIYF. The DNA of the CDR3 is TGTGCCAGCAGCTCTGGAAACACCATATATTTT.

The chain's CDR3 is CASSLTHPGGSGDTQYF. The CDR3 DNA reads as TGTGCCAGCAGTTTAACCCATCCAGGTGGCTCCGGAGATACGCAGTATTTT. V usage is TRBV27 and J usage is TRBJ2-3, with no clear D. The CDR3 loop spans 17 amino acids. Deletions cut 2 bases from V and 5 bases from J, with 20 bases between. The germline V gene encodes CDR1 MNHEY and CDR2 SMNVEV (reference sequence).

In its sample, this clone was seen a few times. The chain uses TRBV19 and TRBJ1-1; no clear D gene. V gave up 5 bases and J gave up 1 base, with 11 bases separating them. Per germline, CDR1 LNHDA and CDR2 SQIVND (reference sequence). CDR3 size: 14 residues. DNA for the CDR3: TGTGCCAGTAGTCGACAATTTCAGAACACTGAAGCTTTCTTT. Its protein product is CASSRQFQNTEAFF.

V usage is TRBV7-8 and J usage is TRBJ2-7; 9 bases align to TRBD2. CDR3 length equals 17 residues. CDR1 is SGHVS and CDR2 is FQNEAQ in the germline V gene. V shed 3 bases, J shed 0 bases, and the junction held 9 bases outside the gene matches. CDR3 coding DNA: TGTGCCAGCAGCTTCGGGCTAGCGGGGTTGAGCTCCTACGAGCAGTACTTC. Translated: CASSFGLAGLSSYEQYF.

This chain links TRBV30 with TRBJ2-1; TRBD1 aligns across 11 bases. The V segment lost 5 bases and the J segment 0 bases; nucleotides outside the gene matches: 12. Germline V gene lookup returns CDR1 GTSNPN and CDR2 SVGIG (reference sequence). The CDR3 sequence is 18 residues long. CDR3 in amino acids: CAWGLDRGRLNSYNEQFF. The DNA of the CDR3 is TGTGCCTGGGGCCTGGACAGGGGGCGGCTGAACTCCTACAATGAGCAGTTCTTC.

This sequence joins TRBV19 and TRBJ1-5, with 8 positions matching TRBD1. The trim removed 5 bases at V and 0 bases at J, leaving 15 bases unmatched. CDR1 and CDR2 from the germline V gene are LNHDA and SQIVND (reference sequence). The length of the CDR3 is 19 residues. CDR3 sequence (DNA): TGTGCCAGTAGTTTCTCCCACCGGACAGGGCCTTATAGCAATCAGCCCCAGCATTTT. Protein product: CASSFSHRTGPYSNQPQHF.

The chain joins TRBV5-1 to TRBJ1-2; D might be TRBD1 (6 bases). The germline V gene has CDR1 SGHRS and CDR2 YFSETQ. V was pared by 2 bases and J by 4 bases, with 12 bases between. This CDR3 spans 14 amino acids. CDR3 sequence: CASSLTTGTYGYTF. The DNA for the CDR3 is TGCGCCAGCAGCTTAACGACAGGAACCTATGGCTACACCTTC.